Listed below are T cell receptor beta chains from one sample, sequenced in a study of blood T cell repertoires in COVID-19. The method was immunoSEQ multiplex PCR; TCRdb's version includes in-frame clones alone and lacks a portion of them. The sample lists 200,000 to 250,000 clones; 87% were seen once. Sequenced: peripheral blood. These receptors were taken from a man aged 18-30 years with active or convalescent COVID-19. CDR3s include the opening cysteine and the closing phenylalanine or tryptophan. The order of the fields is D gene, clone size, V gene, CDR3 length, J gene, CDR3 protein, CDR3 DNA. A D gene is named only where the DNA matches it firmly. Clone size is given for some rows only: seen once, a few or many times, or a class if the clone is expanded.

>TRBD2|once|TRBV7-2|15|TRBJ2-5
CASSLGLADQETQYF
TGTGCCAGCAGCTTAGGTCTAGCGGACCAAGAGACCCAGTACTTC
>NA|NA|TRBV3-1/TRBV3-2|16|TRBJ2-7
CASSPLLGGRYYEQYF
TGTGCCAGCAGCCCACTACTGGGGGGACGATACTACGAGCAGTACTTC
>TRBD2|NA|TRBV3-1/TRBV3-2|15|TRBJ2-3
CASSVLTSPSDTQYF
TGTGCCAGCAGCGTCCTGACTAGCCCCTCAGATACGCAGTATTTT
>TRBD2|NA|TRBV10-3|15|TRBJ2-5
CAISESLAGKETQYF
TGTGCCATCAGTGAGTCACTAGCGGGGAAAGAGACCCAGTACTTC
>TRBD2|NA|TRBV7-3|15|TRBJ2-5
CASSLASGFQETQYF
TGTGCCAGCAGCTTAGCTAGCGGCTTCCAAGAGACCCAGTACTTC
>NA|NA|TRBV5-3|15|TRBJ2-5
CARSENSRGSETQYF
TGTGCCAGAAGTGAGAATTCCCGGGGGTCCGAGACCCAGTACTTC
>TRBD1|NA|TRBV7-8|14|TRBJ1-4
CASSWDRGNEKLFF
TGTGCCAGCAGCTGGGACAGGGGGAATGAAAAACTGTTTTTT
>TRBD2|NA|TRBV11-3|14|TRBJ2-7
CASSLGGRPHEQYF
TGTGCCAGCAGCTTAGGCGGGAGGCCCCACGAGCAGTACTTC
>TRBD2|NA|TRBV5-4|15|TRBJ2-3
CASSLGRGGTDTQYF
TGTGCCAGCAGCTTAGGGCGGGGGGGCACAGATACGCAGTATTTT
>TRBD1|NA|TRBV7-9|15|TRBJ2-3
CASSPGQRSTDTQYF
TGTGCCAGCAGCCCGGGACAGAGAAGCACAGATACGCAGTATTTT
>NA|NA|TRBV3-1/TRBV3-2|16|TRBJ2-1
CASRDQGPLSYNEQFF
TGTGCCAGCAGGGACCAGGGGCCCCTCTCCTACAATGAGCAGTTCTTC
>NA|NA|TRBV20-1|14|TRBJ2-1
CSASFAGPANEQFF
TGCAGTGCTAGTTTTGCGGGTCCCGCAAATGAGCAGTTCTTC
>TRBD1|NA|TRBV18|13|TRBJ1-5
CASSKGADQPQHF
TGTGCCAGCTCCAAGGGGGCGGATCAGCCCCAGCATTTT
>NA|NA|TRBV5-1|13|TRBJ1-1
CASSLSGDTEAFF
TGCGCCAGCAGCTTGTCCGGAGACACTGAAGCTTTCTTT
>NA|NA|TRBV11-2|14|TRBJ1-4
CASSAYRFNEKLFF
TGTGCCAGCAGCGCCTACAGGTTTAATGAAAAACTGTTTTTT
>NA|NA|TRBV12-3/TRBV12-4|13|TRBJ1-1
CASRRDTNTEAFF
TGTGCCAGCAGGAGGGACACCAACACTGAAGCTTTCTTT
>NA|NA|TRBV3-1/TRBV3-2|14|TRBJ2-2
CASSQVTGPGELFF
TGTGCCAGCAGCCAAGTCACAGGGCCCGGGGAGCTGTTTTTT
>NA|NA|TRBV28|14|TRBJ2-1
CASSETLGSSEQFF
TGTGCCAGCAGTGAAACACTAGGGAGTTCTGAGCAGTTCTTC
>NA|NA|TRBV5-1|14|TRBJ1-1
CASSTGLLNTEAFF
TGCGCCAGCAGCACGGGACTGTTGAACACTGAAGCTTTCTTT
>NA|few|TRBV4-3|13|TRBJ1-1
CASSQEPGGKAFF
TGCGCCAGCAGCCAAGAACCCGGGGGAAAAGCTTTCTTT
>TRBD1|NA|TRBV6-6|14|TRBJ1-4
CASSFRGPNEKLFF
TGTGCCAGCAGTTTCAGGGGGCCTAATGAAAAACTGTTTTTT
>TRBD1|NA|TRBV28|14|TRBJ1-2
CASSTPGTGNGYTF
TGTGCCAGCAGTACGCCGGGGACAGGGAATGGCTACACCTTC
>NA|once|TRBV6-2/TRBV6-3|18|TRBJ2-1
CASSSRDLSGSSYNEQFF
TGTGCCAGCAGTTCCCGGGACCTTAGCGGAAGCTCCTACAATGAGCAGTTCTTC
>TRBD2|NA|TRBV27|17|TRBJ2-1
CASSFLAGLRVVDEQFF
TGTGCCAGCAGTTTCCTAGCGGGATTAAGGGTCGTCGATGAGCAGTTCTTC
>TRBD1|NA|TRBV6-5|15|TRBJ1-2
CASSTTGGAGYGYTF
TGTGCCAGCAGCACTACAGGGGGCGCAGGTTATGGCTACACCTTC
>NA|NA|TRBV6-1|16|TRBJ2-5
CASSEYSPGNQETQYF
TGTGCCAGCAGTGAATACTCCCCGGGGAACCAAGAGACCCAGTACTTC
>TRBD2|NA|TRBV29-1|13|TRBJ2-2
CSVPGLAGGQLFF
TGCAGCGTTCCGGGACTAGCGGGGGGCCAACTGTTTTTT
>TRBD1|NA|TRBV4-1|13|TRBJ1-2
CASSLDRAIGYTF
TGCGCCAGCAGCCTTGACAGGGCTATCGGCTACACCTTC
>TRBD1|once|TRBV5-6|14|TRBJ1-5
CASSFGQGKQPQHF
TGTGCCAGCAGCTTTGGACAGGGTAAACAGCCCCAGCATTTT
>NA|NA|TRBV5-5|13|TRBJ2-7
CASSGFDSYEQYF
TGTGCCAGCAGCGGTTTCGACAGCTACGAGCAGTACTTC
>TRBD2|NA|TRBV28|16|TRBJ2-2
CASSVPNGGAAGELFF
TGTGCCAGCAGTGTGCCTAACGGGGGGGCGGCCGGGGAGCTGTTTTTT
>NA|NA|TRBV5-4|14|TRBJ2-2
CASSLIRGTGELFF
TGTGCCAGCAGCTTGATCCGGGGCACCGGGGAGCTGTTTTTT
>NA|once|TRBV9|15|TRBJ2-7
CASSVGNFPEPEQYF
TGTGCCAGCAGCGTAGGTAACTTCCCTGAACCCGAGCAGTACTTC
>NA|NA|TRBV6-5|13|TRBJ2-7
CASSYLGPYEQYF
TGTGCCAGCAGTTACCTGGGCCCCTACGAGCAGTACTTC
>TRBD1|NA|TRBV27|16|TRBJ1-6
CASSRTGGDPMAPLHF
TGTGCCAGCAGTAGGACAGGGGGCGATCCTATGGCACCCCTCCACTTT
>NA|few|TRBV11-2|13|TRBJ2-7
CASSLAGGREQYF
TGTGCCAGCAGCTTAGCAGGGGGGCGCGAGCAGTACTTC
>NA|once|TRBV29-1|10|TRBJ2-1
CSVGSGEQFF
TGCAGCGTTGGTTCCGGTGAGCAGTTCTTC
>TRBD1|NA|TRBV5-6|17|TRBJ2-7
CASSPGPGQGISYEQYF
TGTGCCAGCAGCCCTGGACCGGGACAGGGCATCTCCTACGAGCAGTACTTC
>TRBD1|NA|TRBV4-2|14|TRBJ1-6
CASSQPGQSSPLHF
TGTGCCAGCAGCCAACCGGGACAGAGCTCACCCCTCCACTTT
>NA|NA|TRBV10-1|16|TRBJ1-5
CASRQHGALVILPQHF
TGCGCCAGCAGACAACATGGGGCCCTGGTTATCCTGCCCCAGCATTTT
>NA|few|TRBV28|15|TRBJ2-7
CASTSSGLGFYEQYF
TGTGCCAGCACTTCTTCGGGACTCGGTTTCTACGAGCAGTACTTC
>TRBD2|NA|TRBV2|16|TRBJ2-1
CASIKTVGGSYNEQFF
TGTGCCAGCATCAAAACCGTCGGGGGGTCCTACAATGAGCAGTTCTTC
>NA|NA|TRBV5-1|16|TRBJ2-3
CASSYTSSGGTDTQYF
TGCGCCAGCAGCTATACTTCGTCGGGTGGCACAGATACGCAGTATTTT
>TRBD2|NA|TRBV3-1/TRBV3-2|19|TRBJ2-2
CASSRLRPLAGSNTGELFF
TGTGCCAGCAGCCGTCTCCGACCCCTAGCGGGGAGCAACACCGGGGAGCTGTTTTTT
>NA|few|TRBV7-3|12|TRBJ2-3
CASSLWQDTQYF
TGTGCCAGCAGCTTATGGCAAGATACGCAGTATTTT
>NA|NA|TRBV6-4|13|TRBJ1-6
CASSVRVNSPLHF
TGTGCCAGCAGTGTACGGGTTAATTCACCCCTCCACTTT
>NA|NA|TRBV19|15|TRBJ1-5
CASTFQGLSNQPQHF
TGTGCCAGCACCTTCCAGGGACTTTCGAATCAGCCCCAGCATTTT
>NA|NA|TRBV5-1|13|TRBJ1-4
CASSLVQGEKLFF
TGCGCCAGCAGCTTGGTCCAGGGCGAAAAACTGTTTTTT
>TRBD1|NA|TRBV5-4|14|TRBJ1-2
CASSPRQGSYGYTF
TGTGCCAGCAGCCCACGACAGGGGAGCTATGGCTACACCTTC
>TRBD1|NA|TRBV19|14|TRBJ1-1
CASSRLGQGTEAFF
TGTGCCAGTAGCCGTCTCGGACAGGGCACTGAAGCTTTCTTT
>NA|few|TRBV7-2|15|TRBJ2-7
CASSFSPNGVYEQYF
TGTGCCAGCAGCTTCTCTCCTAACGGAGTCTACGAGCAGTACTTC
>TRBD1|NA|TRBV4-3|14|TRBJ2-7
CASSHSGQQAEQYF
TGCGCCAGCAGCCACTCGGGACAGCAAGCCGAGCAGTACTTC
>NA|NA|TRBV14|13|TRBJ1-1
CASMEGAVTEAFF
TGTGCCAGCATGGAAGGAGCAGTAACTGAAGCTTTCTTT
>NA|NA|TRBV4-1|12|TRBJ2-5
CASSHEGETQYF
TGCGCCAGCAGCCACGAGGGAGAGACCCAGTACTTC
>NA|NA|TRBV9|13|TRBJ2-6
CASSAAGANVLTF
TGTGCCAGCAGCGCAGCTGGGGCCAACGTCCTGACTTTC
>TRBD1|NA|TRBV5-1|15|TRBJ2-1
CASSGSGQKHNEQFF
TGCGCCAGCAGCGGTTCGGGACAGAAACACAATGAGCAGTTCTTC
>TRBD1|NA|TRBV27|17|TRBJ2-3
CASSSIEPGQITDTQYF
TGTGCCAGCAGTTCAATTGAGCCGGGACAGATCACAGATACGCAGTATTTT
>TRBD2|NA|TRBV7-2|18|TRBJ2-7
CASSRPGTSGRVFYEQYF
TGTGCCAGCAGCCGTCCCGGGACTAGCGGGAGGGTTTTCTACGAGCAGTACTTC
>TRBD1|once|TRBV3-1/TRBV3-2|15|TRBJ1-3
CASSQAGGDGSTIYF
TGTGCCAGCAGCCAAGCAGGGGGCGACGGTAGCACCATATATTTT
>TRBD1|NA|TRBV7-2|15|TRBJ2-1
CASSPTGQGAHEQFF
TGTGCCAGCAGCCCAACGGGACAGGGGGCGCATGAGCAGTTCTTC